This passage covers 17 T cell receptor beta chains from one sample sequenced in a study of T cells after somatic rescue of genetic block. Method: immunoSEQ multiplex PCR; TCRdb's copy keeps in-frame clones and lacks some. The sample lists some 12,000 clones, over 65% occurring once. Material for sequencing was peripheral blood mononuclear cells (PBMCs). Source of these receptors: a boy between 10 and 17 years old.

The chain employs TRBV30 and TRBJ2-1; D gene unclear. Per germline, CDR1 GTSNPN and CDR2 SVGIG (reference sequence). Deletions cut 7 bases from V and 0 bases from J, with 10 bases between. This CDR3 comprises 13 residues. CDR3 residues: CAYTVGSYNEQFF. The DNA of the CDR3 is TGTGCCTACACAGTGGGCTCCTACAATGAGCAGTTCTTC.

The rearrangement joins TRBV4-2 to TRBJ2-5; possibly TRBD2 for D (6 bases). Trimming removed 0 bases from V and 4 bases from J, with 15 bases in between. Germline CDR1 LGHNA, CDR2 YNFKEQ. The CDR3 is 16 residues long. The CDR3 loop is CASSQDSGLEGETQYF. The CDR3 nucleotides are TGTGCCAGCAGCCAAGATTCAGGGCTGGAGGGAGAGACCCAGTACTTC.

The chain recombines TRBV19 with TRBJ1-5; 9 bases fit TRBD1. The CDR3 runs 16 residues. Germline CDR1 is LNHDA and CDR2 is SQIVND (reference sequence). V lost 8 bases, J lost 4 bases, and 12 bases stayed unmatched. The CDR3 DNA is TGTGCCAGTCAATCCGGGACAGGGAGGCGAAATCAGCCCCAGCATTTT. Translation gives CASQSGTGRRNQPQHF.

The sample holds a few counts of this clone. This chain joins TRBV4-1 and TRBJ1-2; D gene unclear. V dropped 1 base and J dropped 3 bases, with 15 bases sitting between them. This CDR3 comprises 16 residues. Germline lookup yields CDR1 MGHRA and CDR2 YSYEKL. CDR3 residues: CASSQVDGQTYYGYTF. CDR3 sequence (DNA): TGCGCCAGCAGCCAAGTCGATGGTCAGACATACTATGGCTACACCTTC.

The chain is built from TRBV5-4 and TRBJ2-2, with a possible D match to TRBD2 (5 bases). Trimming removed 1 base from V and 4 bases from J, with 11 bases in between. Germline-derived CDR1 and CDR2 are SGHNT and YYREEE (reference sequence). CDR3 length: 15 residues. The DNA of the CDR3 is TGTGCCAGCAGCTTGAAACGGGCGGGCACCGGGGAGCTGTTTTTT. This encodes CASSLKRAGTGELFF.

The chain joins TRBV4-2 to TRBJ2-1; 7 nucleotides align to TRBD2. The J segment lost 3 bases and the V segment lost 3 bases, leaving 5 bases of the junction unmatched. There are 15 residues in the CDR3. Germline V gives CDR1 LGHNA, CDR2 YNFKEQ. The DNA of the CDR3 is TGTGCCAGCAGCCAGGCGGGGGTCCACTACAATGAGCAGTTCTTC. Translated, it gives CASSQAGVHYNEQFF.

This chain connects TRBV5-5 to TRBJ1-2; the D is unclear. V was pared by 6 bases and J by 8 bases, with 20 bases between. The length of the CDR3 is 14 residues. CDR1 is SGHKS and CDR2 is YYEKEE in the germline V gene (reference sequence). The chain's CDR3 is CASTPPGYTFGYTF. In DNA form, the CDR3 reads TGTGCCAGCACCCCCCCGGGCTACACTTTCGGCTACACCTTC.

V is TRBV7-2 and J is TRBJ2-7, with TRBD2 matching 10 bases. In germline, CDR1 is SGHTA, CDR2 FQGNSA. After removal of 4 bases from V and 3 bases from J, the junction contained 6 bases not matched to a gene. The CDR3 has 15 amino acids. The CDR3 loop is CASSSSGTSVYEQYF. CDR3 coding DNA: TGTGCCAGCAGCTCCTCCGGGACTAGCGTCTACGAGCAGTACTTC.

This rearrangement joins TRBV9 to TRBJ1-2; the D is unclear. The length of the CDR3 is 11 residues. The germline V and J ends were trimmed by 3 bases and 1 base, with 1 base remaining between them. CDR1 SGDLS and CDR2 YYNGEE come from the germline V gene. CDR3 residues: CASSDNYGYTF. The CDR3 nucleotides are TGTGCCAGCAGCGATAACTATGGCTACACCTTC.

The chain combines TRBV6-1 with TRBJ1-4, with D tentatively TRBD1 (5 bases). There are 14 residues in the CDR3. The germline V gene encodes CDR1 MNHNS and CDR2 SASEGT. With 2 bases removed from V and 5 bases from J, the gap between germline ends came to 9 bases. DNA for the CDR3: TGTGCCAGCAGTGAAAGGGGTCAGAATGAAAAACTGTTTTTT. Amino acid sequence: CASSERGQNEKLFF.

The J gene is TRBJ2-7, the V gene TRBV18, with D maybe TRBD2 (6 bases). The CDR3 sequence is 15 residues long. V lost 0 bases to trimming and J lost 0 bases, with 9 bases between them. Germline V gene lookup returns CDR1 KGHSH and CDR2 LQKENI. The CDR3 DNA reads TGTGCCAGCTCACCACCGAAGACTAGCTCCTACGAGCAGTACTTC. This translates into CASSPPKTSSYEQYF.

The V gene is TRBV27, the J gene TRBJ2-3; 7 bases fit TRBD2. The CDR3 sequence is 13 residues long. After removal of 4 bases from V and 9 bases from J, the junction contained 7 bases not matched to a gene. Looked up from germline, CDR1 is MNHEY and CDR2 is SMNVEV (reference sequence). CDR3 sequence: CASSSPGSGTQYF. CDR3 sequence (DNA): TGTGCCAGCAGTTCCCCCGGTAGCGGGACGCAGTATTTT.

With regard to this clone: It is likely a read error, because the conserved phenylalanine at the end of the CDR3 is missing. The limits of the CDR3 on the DNA are not certain, so only TCRdb's listed CDR3 is given. V usage is TRBV6-6 and J usage is TRBJ1-1; TRBD1 is the table's D call and was not checked against the DNA. Per the germline V gene, CDR1 is MNHNY and CDR2 is SVGAGI (reference sequence). Counting both end residues, the CDR3 totals 13 amino acids. The CDR3 reads CASSYSSTGPLTL.

This clone has a handful of counts. This rearrangement joins TRBV6-1 to TRBJ2-3; 7 bases map to TRBD1. This CDR3 has 14 residues. Germline V CDR1 and CDR2: MNHNS, SASEGT. With 3 bases clipped from V and 1 base from J, the junction kept 1 base outside the gene matches. The CDR3 is CASSEQGGTDTQYF. CDR3 nucleotides: TGTGCCAGCAGTGAGCAGGGGGGCACAGATACGCAGTATTTT.

The chain is built from TRBV19 and TRBJ2-7; the D gene is possibly TRBD2 (5 bases). The CDR3 loop spans 15 amino acids. Trimming stripped 4 bases from V and 6 bases from J, with 19 bases between. From germline, CDR1 is LNHDA and CDR2 SQIVND (reference sequence). CDR3 in amino acids: CASSKGRGPRGEQYF. CDR3 in DNA: TGTGCCAGTAGTAAGGGTCGTGGGCCTCGGGGCGAGCAGTACTTC.

The chain is built from TRBV5-1 and TRBJ2-2, with D unresolved. This CDR3 contains 15 residues. V lost 4 bases and J 4 bases, leaving 14 bases between the germline ends. The V gene's germline CDR1 is SGHRS and CDR2 YFSETQ. CDR3 residues: CASSPITGGTGELFF. Written as DNA, the CDR3 is TGCGCCAGCAGCCCTATCACCGGTGGCACCGGGGAGCTGTTTTTT.

The J gene is TRBJ1-4, the V gene TRBV27, with 8 bases matching TRBD1. With 5 bases clipped from V and 8 bases from J, the junction kept 10 bases outside the gene matches. CDR3 size: 15 residues. The germline CDR1 and CDR2 sequences are MNHEY and SMNVEV (reference sequence). The chain's CDR3 is CASSLGGRGQEKLFF. CDR3 in DNA: TGTGCCAGCAGTCTAGGAGGCAGGGGGCAGGAAAAACTGTTTTTT.